The 18 T cell receptor beta chains reported below all come from one sample, sequenced in a study of cytotoxic CD8 clonotypes in ibrutinib-treated CLL. Sequencing used immunoSEQ multiplex PCR; TCRdb keeps in-frame clones, though not all of them. This sample carries some 310,000 clones, around four fifths of them seen once, and the ten largest clones take about 6.7%. The source material was PBMCs, sampled before ibrutinib treatment. These receptors originate from a human donor with chronic lymphocytic leukemia.

The chain couples TRBV7-6 to TRBJ2-2; D remains unclear. The V gene lost 0 bases and the J gene lost 5 bases, with 10 bases spanning the gap. The CDR3 extends over 15 amino acids. Germline V CDR1 and CDR2: SGHVS, FNYEAQ. CDR3 sequence reads: CASSLAPGPTGELFF. CDR3 nucleotides: TGTGCCAGCAGCTTAGCCCCTGGTCCTACCGGGGAGCTGTTTTTT.

The gene calls are TRBV4-2 and TRBJ1-4, with TRBD1 identical over 7 bases. This CDR3 has 21 residues. With 3 bases clipped from V and 2 bases from J, the junction kept 21 bases outside the gene matches. Germline V gene lookup returns CDR1 LGHNA and CDR2 YNFKEQ. CDR3 amino acids: CASSQIISGGRSLGTNEKLFF. DNA for the CDR3: TGTGCCAGCAGCCAGATAATCTCAGGGGGGCGTTCGTTGGGGACTAATGAAAAACTGTTTTTT.

CDR3 sequence (DNA): TGTGCCAGCAGCCCTCTCTATGGCGCGACAGATACGCAGTATTTT. Translating gives CASSPLYGATDTQYF. V usage is TRBV5-6 and J usage is TRBJ2-3; unclear D gene. The germline V gene encodes CDR1 SGHDT and CDR2 YYEEEE. The CDR3 sequence is 15 residues long. Trimming pared 4 bases from V and 3 bases from J, leaving 15 bases between. Full variable domain (missing parts from reference TRBV5-6 and TRBJ2-3): DAGVTQSPTHLIKTRGQQVTLRCSPKSGHDTVSWYQQALGQGPQFIFQYYEEEERQRGNFPDRFSGHQFPNYSSELNVNALLLGDSALYLCASSPLYGATDTQYFGPGTRLTVL.

The chain employs TRBV7-9 and TRBJ2-5; D not resolved. CDR1 and CDR2 from the germline V gene are SEHNR and FQNEAQ (reference sequence). The CDR3 runs to 12 residues. V lost 5 bases and J 4 bases, leaving 8 bases between the germline ends. The CDR3 sequence: CASSPTVETQYF. The CDR3 coding sequence is TGTGCCAGCAGCCCGACTGTAGAGACCCAGTACTTC.

The rearrangement uses TRBV30 and TRBJ2-2; D possibly matches TRBD1 or TRBD2 (6 bases each). Germline V gene lookup returns CDR1 GTSNPN and CDR2 SVGIG (reference sequence). The CDR3 loop spans 14 amino acids. The ends were cut back, 4 bases at V and 1 base at J, with 10 bases in the middle. In nucleotides, the CDR3 is TGTGCCTGGAAACAGGGACTGAACACCGGGGAGCTGTTTTTT. The encoded protein is CAWKQGLNTGELFF. Full variable domain (remainder filled in from reference TRBV30 and TRBJ2-2): SQTIHQWPATLVQPVGSPLSLECTVEGTSNPNLYWYRQAAGRGLQLLFYSVGIGQISSEVPQNLSASRPQDRQFILSSKKLLLSDSGFYLCAWKQGLNTGELFFGEGSRLTVL.

V and J are TRBV15 and TRBJ2-3; 7 positions match TRBD1. This CDR3 has 15 amino acids. Trimming at V came to 4 bases and at J to 6 bases, leaving 10 bases not matched to a gene. Per the germline V gene, CDR1 is LNHNV and CDR2 is YYDKDF (reference sequence). CDR3 region: CATSIRDRTSDTQYF. The CDR3 coding sequence is TGTGCCACCAGCATCCGGGACAGAACCTCGGATACGCAGTATTTT.

The V and J genes are TRBV5-6 and TRBJ2-7; TRBD2 matches at 8 bases. CDR1 and CDR2 from the germline V gene are SGHDT and YYEEEE. Trimming cost V 1 base and J 1 base; bases outside gene matches: 7. The CDR3 is 16 amino acids. CDR3 in amino acids: CASSLLGTSGSYEQYF. The DNA of the CDR3 is TGTGCCAGCAGCTTGTTGGGGACTAGTGGATCCTACGAGCAGTACTTC.

V gene TRBV4-3 combines with J gene TRBJ2-7; 8 bases fit TRBD2. CDR1 and CDR2 from the germline V gene are LGHNA and YSLEER. V lost 0 bases to trimming and J lost 4 bases; unmatched junction nucleotides: 8. This CDR3 spans 16 amino acids. The CDR3 spells CASSQDGLAGIYEQYF. CDR3 sequence (DNA): TGCGCCAGCAGCCAAGATGGTTTAGCGGGAATATACGAGCAGTACTTC.

The V call is TRBV7-9, the J call TRBJ2-5; 10 nucleotides match TRBD2. Germline CDR1 SEHNR, CDR2 FQNEAQ (reference sequence). The CDR3 totals 19 residues. With 6 bases clipped from V and 5 bases from J, the junction kept 21 bases outside the gene matches. The CDR3 spells CASSPNLAGEAPRGETQYF. The CDR3 DNA reads TGTGCCAGCAGTCCAAACCTAGCGGGAGAGGCCCCTCGGGGGGAGACCCAGTACTTC.

V gene TRBV6-1 combines with J gene TRBJ2-7; D not certain. CDR1 is MNHNS and CDR2 is SASEGT in the germline V gene. The V gene lost 7 bases and the J gene lost 2 bases, with 12 bases spanning the gap. The CDR3 spans 13 residues. The CDR3, as DNA: TGTGCCAGCATGGGTGGGTTCGCCTACGAGCAGTACTTC. Its translation: CASMGGFAYEQYF.

This rearrangement joins TRBV6-1 to TRBJ1-5; no definite D call. Germline values: CDR1 MNHNS, CDR2 SASEGT. V was shortened by 1 base and J by 5 bases, with 12 bases between the two germline ends. The CDR3 is made up of 15 amino acids. In DNA form, the CDR3 reads TGTGCCAGCAGTGAAGGCAGCGGAGCTTATCAGCCCCAGCATTTT. Its protein product is CASSEGSGAYQPQHF.

The chain recombines TRBV20-1 with TRBJ2-1, with D possibly matching TRBD2 (5 bases). Germline V gene data show CDR1 as DFQATT and CDR2 as SNEGSKA (reference sequence). The CDR3 loop spans 10 amino acids. Trimming took 2 bases from V and 14 from J, leaving 10 bases between them. The CDR3 nucleotides read TGCAGTGCTAGACCGGGAATGGAGTTCTTC. Translation gives CSARPGMEFF.

This clone showed up just a few times. The chain uses TRBV27 and TRBJ2-1, with D perhaps TRBD2 (6 bases). Trimming shortened V by 4 bases and J by 7 bases, and 23 bases separated the two germline ends. This CDR3 region has 17 residues. CDR1 is MNHEY, CDR2 SMNVEV, per germline (reference sequence). Here the CDR3 DNA reads TGTGCCAGCAGTTCGGTGCTAGCGACCGAAGTTTGGAATGAGCAGTTCTTC. Its protein product is CASSSVLATEVWNEQFF.

J is TRBJ1-5 and V is TRBV28, with D unclear. The CDR3 loop spans 14 amino acids. Per the germline V gene, CDR1 is MDHEN and CDR2 is SYDVKM. V was shortened by 7 bases and J by 9 bases, with 19 bases between the two germline ends. The chain's CDR3 is CASKFPRRDRPQHF. Written as DNA, the CDR3 is TGTGCCAGCAAATTCCCCAGAAGGGATCGGCCCCAGCATTTT.

J is TRBJ2-2 and V is TRBV9; D may be TRBD2 (6 bases). The CDR3 totals 16 residues. CDR1 SGDLS and CDR2 YYNGEE come from the germline V gene. V lost 2 bases and J 3 bases, leaving 14 bases between the germline ends. The CDR3 spells CASSVSGRRDTGELFF. The CDR3 region has the DNA TGTGCCAGCAGCGTTTCCGGGAGACGTGACACCGGGGAGCTGTTTTTT.

The chain combines TRBV19 with TRBJ2-6; 7 bases agree with TRBD1. V gave up 7 bases and J gave up 3 bases; unmatched junction bases: 6. Germline CDR1 LNHDA, CDR2 SQIVND (reference sequence). The CDR3 sequence is 15 residues long. The CDR3 DNA sequence: TGTGCCAGTACCCCAACAGGGGTTGGGGCCAACGTCCTGACTTTC. Translating it yields CASTPTGVGANVLTF.

The chain uses TRBV7-9 and TRBJ1-5, with 10 nucleotides matching TRBD1. Germline loops: CDR1 SEHNR, CDR2 FQNEAQ (reference sequence). The V and J ends lost 5 bases and 4 bases, in that order; junction bases with no gene match: 11. The CDR3 loop spans 17 amino acids. CDR3 sequence: CASSPGTGVFENQPQHF. The DNA for the CDR3 is TGTGCCAGCAGCCCAGGGACAGGGGTGTTCGAGAATCAGCCCCAGCATTTT.

J is TRBJ2-5 and V is TRBV11-2, with 8 nucleotides matching TRBD2. This CDR3 is built from 13 residues. V trimming: 8 bases; J trimming: 2 bases; junction bases outside the gene matches: 4. CDR1 SGHAT and CDR2 FQNNGV come from the germline V gene. CDR3 nucleotides: TGTGCCAGCGGGCGGGGGGCGCAAGAGACCCAGTACTTC. The encoded protein is CASGRGAQETQYF.